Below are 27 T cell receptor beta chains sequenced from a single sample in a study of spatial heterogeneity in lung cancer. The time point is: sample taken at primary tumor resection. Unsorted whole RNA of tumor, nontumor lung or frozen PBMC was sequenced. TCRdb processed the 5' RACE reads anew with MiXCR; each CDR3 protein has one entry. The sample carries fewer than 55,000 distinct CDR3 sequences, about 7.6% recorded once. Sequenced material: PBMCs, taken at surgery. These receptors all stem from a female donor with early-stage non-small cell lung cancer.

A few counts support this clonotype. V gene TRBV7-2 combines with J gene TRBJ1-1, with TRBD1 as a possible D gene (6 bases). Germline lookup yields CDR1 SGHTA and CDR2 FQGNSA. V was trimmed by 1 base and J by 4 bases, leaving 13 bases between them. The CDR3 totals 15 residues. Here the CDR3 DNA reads TGTGCCAGCAGCTTAGAAGGGGGTTTAAGCACTGAAGCTTTCTTT. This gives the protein CASSLEGGLSTEAFF.

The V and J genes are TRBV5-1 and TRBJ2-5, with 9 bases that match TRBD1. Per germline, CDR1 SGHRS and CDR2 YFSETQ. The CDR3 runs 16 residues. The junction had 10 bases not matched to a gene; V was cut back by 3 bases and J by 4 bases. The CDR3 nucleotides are TGCGCCAGCAGCTGGAGATCGGGACAGGGATCAGAGACCCAGTACTTC. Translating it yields CASSWRSGQGSETQYF.

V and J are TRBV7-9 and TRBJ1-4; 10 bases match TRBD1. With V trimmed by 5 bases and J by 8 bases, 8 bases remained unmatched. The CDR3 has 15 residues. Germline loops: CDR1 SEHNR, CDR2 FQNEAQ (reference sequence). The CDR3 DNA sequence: TGTGCCAGCAGCCCTTGGGACAGGGGAGGAGAAAAACTGTTTTTT. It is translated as CASSPWDRGGEKLFF.

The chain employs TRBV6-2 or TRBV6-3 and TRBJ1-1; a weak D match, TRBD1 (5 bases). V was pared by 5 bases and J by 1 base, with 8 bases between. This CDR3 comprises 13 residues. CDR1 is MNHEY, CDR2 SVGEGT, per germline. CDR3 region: CASSLGPNTEAFF. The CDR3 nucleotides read TGTGCCAGCAGTCTGGGGCCGAACACTGAAGCTTTCTTT.

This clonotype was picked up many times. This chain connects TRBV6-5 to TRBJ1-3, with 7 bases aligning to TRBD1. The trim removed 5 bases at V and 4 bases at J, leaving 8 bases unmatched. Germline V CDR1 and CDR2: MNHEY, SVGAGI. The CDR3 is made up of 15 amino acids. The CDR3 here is CASSRTGDAGNTIYF. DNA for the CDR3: TGTGCCAGCAGTCGAACAGGGGATGCAGGAAACACCATATATTTT.

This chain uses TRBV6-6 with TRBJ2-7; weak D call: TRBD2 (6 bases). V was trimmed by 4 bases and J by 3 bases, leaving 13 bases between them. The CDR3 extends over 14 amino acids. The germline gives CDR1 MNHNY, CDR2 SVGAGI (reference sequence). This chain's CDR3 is CASSFASADYEQYF. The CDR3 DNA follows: TGTGCCAGCAGTTTCGCTAGCGCGGACTACGAGCAGTACTTC.

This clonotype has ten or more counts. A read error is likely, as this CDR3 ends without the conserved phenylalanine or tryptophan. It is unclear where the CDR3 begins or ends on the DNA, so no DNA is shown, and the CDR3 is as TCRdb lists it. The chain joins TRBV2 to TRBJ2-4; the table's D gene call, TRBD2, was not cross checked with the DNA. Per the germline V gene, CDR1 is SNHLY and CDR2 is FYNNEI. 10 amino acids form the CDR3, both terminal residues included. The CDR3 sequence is CASRGTRGVI.

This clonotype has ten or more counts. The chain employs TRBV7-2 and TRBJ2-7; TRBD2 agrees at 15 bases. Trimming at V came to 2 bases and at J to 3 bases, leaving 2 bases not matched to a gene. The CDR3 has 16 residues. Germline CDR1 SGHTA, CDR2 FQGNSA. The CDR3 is CASSLRGLAGGYEQYF. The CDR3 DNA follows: TGTGCCAGCAGCTTAAGGGGACTAGCGGGGGGCTACGAGCAGTACTTC.

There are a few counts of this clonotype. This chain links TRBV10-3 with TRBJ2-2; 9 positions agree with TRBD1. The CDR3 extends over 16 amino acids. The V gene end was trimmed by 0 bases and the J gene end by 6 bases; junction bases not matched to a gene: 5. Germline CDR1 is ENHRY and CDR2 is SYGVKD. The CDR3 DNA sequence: TGTGCCATCAGTGAGTCGCACCGGACAGGGGCCGGGGAGCTGTTTTTT. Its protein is CAISESHRTGAGELFF.

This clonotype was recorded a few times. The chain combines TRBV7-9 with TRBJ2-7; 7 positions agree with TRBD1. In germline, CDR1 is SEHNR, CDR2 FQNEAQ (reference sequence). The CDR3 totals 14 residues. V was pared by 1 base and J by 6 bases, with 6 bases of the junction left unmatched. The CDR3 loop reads CASSLEGYRGEQYF. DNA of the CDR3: TGTGCCAGCAGCTTAGAAGGTTACAGGGGCGAGCAGTACTTC.

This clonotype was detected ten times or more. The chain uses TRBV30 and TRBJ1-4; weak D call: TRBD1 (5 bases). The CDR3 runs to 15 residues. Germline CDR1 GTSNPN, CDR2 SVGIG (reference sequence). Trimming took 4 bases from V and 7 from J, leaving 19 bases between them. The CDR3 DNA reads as TGTGCCTGGACCAGCGGCAACAACCAGGGTGAAAAACTGTTTTTT. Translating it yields CAWTSGNNQGEKLFF.

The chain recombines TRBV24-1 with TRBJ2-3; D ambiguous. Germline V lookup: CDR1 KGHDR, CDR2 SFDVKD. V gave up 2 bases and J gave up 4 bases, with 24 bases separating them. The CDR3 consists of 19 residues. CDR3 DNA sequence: TGTGCCACCAGTGATTATTCCAGCGACACGGTTCGGAAGGCAGATACGCAGTATTTT. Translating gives CATSDYSSDTVRKADTQYF.

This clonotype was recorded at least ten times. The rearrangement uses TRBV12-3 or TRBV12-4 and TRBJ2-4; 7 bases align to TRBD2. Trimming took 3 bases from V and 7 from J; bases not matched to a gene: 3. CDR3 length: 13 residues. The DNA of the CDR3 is TGTGCCAGCAGTTTGTTCGGGGGGAACATTCAGTACTTC. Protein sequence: CASSLFGGNIQYF.

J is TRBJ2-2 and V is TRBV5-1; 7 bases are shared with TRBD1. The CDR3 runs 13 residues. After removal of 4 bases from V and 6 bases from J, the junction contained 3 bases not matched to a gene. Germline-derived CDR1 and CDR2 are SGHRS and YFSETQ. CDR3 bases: TGCGCCAGCAGCGACAGGGAAGCCGGGGAGCTGTTTTTT. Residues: CASSDREAGELFF.

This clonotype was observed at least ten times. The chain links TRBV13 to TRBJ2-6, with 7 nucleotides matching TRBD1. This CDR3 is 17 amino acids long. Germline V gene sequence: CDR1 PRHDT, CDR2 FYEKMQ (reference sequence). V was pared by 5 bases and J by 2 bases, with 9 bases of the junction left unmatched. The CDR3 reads CASSQRQGEAGANVLTF. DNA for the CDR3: TGTGCCAGCAGCCAAAGACAGGGAGAGGCTGGGGCCAACGTCCTGACTTTC.

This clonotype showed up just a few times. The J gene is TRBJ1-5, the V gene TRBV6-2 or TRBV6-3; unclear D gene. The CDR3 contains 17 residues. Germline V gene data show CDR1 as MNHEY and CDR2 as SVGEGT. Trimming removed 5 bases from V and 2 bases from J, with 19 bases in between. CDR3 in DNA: TGTGCCAGCAGTCCGTCGCGGGCGGGAGTGGGCAATCAGCCCCAGCATTTT. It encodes CASSPSRAGVGNQPQHF.

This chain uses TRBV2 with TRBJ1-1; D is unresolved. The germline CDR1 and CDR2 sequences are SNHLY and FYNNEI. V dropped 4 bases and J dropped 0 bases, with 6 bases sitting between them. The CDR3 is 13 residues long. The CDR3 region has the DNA TGTGCCAGCAGTGCCCTGTTGAACACTGAAGCTTTCTTT. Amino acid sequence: CASSALLNTEAFF.

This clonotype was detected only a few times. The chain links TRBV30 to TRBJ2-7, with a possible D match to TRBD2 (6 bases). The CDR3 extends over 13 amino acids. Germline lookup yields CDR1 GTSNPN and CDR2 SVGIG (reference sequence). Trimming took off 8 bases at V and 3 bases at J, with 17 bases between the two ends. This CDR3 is CAHRHVGGYEQYF. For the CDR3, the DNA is TGTGCCCATAGACACGTCGGGGGCTACGAGCAGTACTTC. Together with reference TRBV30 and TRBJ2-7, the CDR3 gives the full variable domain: SQTIHQWPATLVQPVGSPLSLECTVEGTSNPNLYWYRQAAGRGLQLLFYSVGIGQISSEVPQNLSASRPQDRQFILSSKKLLLSDSGFYLCAHRHVGGYEQYFGPGTRLTVT.

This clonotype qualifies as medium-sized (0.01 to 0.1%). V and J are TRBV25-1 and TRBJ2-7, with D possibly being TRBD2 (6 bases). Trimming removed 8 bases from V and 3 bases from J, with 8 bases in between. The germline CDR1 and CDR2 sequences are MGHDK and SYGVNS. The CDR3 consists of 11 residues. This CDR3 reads CASGGVYEQYF. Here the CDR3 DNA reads TGTGCCAGCGGCGGGGTCTACGAGCAGTACTTC.

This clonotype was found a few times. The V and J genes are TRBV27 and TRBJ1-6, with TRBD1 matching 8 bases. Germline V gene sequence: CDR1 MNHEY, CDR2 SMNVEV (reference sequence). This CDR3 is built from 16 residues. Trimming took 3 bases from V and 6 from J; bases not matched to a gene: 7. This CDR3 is CASSFNRGSGNSPLHF. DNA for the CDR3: TGTGCCAGCAGTTTTAACAGGGGGTCTGGTAATTCACCCCTCCACTTT.

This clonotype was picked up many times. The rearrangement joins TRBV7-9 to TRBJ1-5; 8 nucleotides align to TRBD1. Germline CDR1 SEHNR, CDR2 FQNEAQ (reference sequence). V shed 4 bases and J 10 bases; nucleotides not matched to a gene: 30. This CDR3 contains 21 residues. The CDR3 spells CASSSTRPDRVSSRGTPPQHF. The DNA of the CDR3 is TGTGCCAGCAGCTCCACTCGCCCGGACAGGGTTTCGTCCCGAGGTACCCCACCCCAGCATTTT.

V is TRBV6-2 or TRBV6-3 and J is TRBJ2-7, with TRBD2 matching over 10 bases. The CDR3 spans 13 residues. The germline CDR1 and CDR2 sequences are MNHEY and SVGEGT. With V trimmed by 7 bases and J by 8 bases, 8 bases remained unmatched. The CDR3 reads CASKLAGAWKQYF. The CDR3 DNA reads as TGTGCCAGCAAGCTAGCGGGGGCCTGGAAGCAGTACTTC.

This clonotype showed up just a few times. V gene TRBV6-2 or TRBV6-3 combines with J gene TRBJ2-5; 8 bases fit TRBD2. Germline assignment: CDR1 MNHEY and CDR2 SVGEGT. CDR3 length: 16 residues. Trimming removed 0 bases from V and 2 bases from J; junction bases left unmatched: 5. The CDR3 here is CASSYSFRGGQETQYF. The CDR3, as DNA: TGTGCCAGCAGTTACTCTTTCCGGGGGGGGCAAGAGACCCAGTACTTC.

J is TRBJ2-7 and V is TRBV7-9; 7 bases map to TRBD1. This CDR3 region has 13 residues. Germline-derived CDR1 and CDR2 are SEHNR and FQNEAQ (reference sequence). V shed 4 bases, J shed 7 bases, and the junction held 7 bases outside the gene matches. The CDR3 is CASSSEGAGEQYF. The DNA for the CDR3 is TGTGCCAGCAGCTCTGAGGGGGCGGGTGAGCAGTACTTC. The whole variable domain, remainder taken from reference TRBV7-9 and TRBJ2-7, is DTGVSQNPRHKITKRGQNVTFRCDPISEHNRLYWYRQTLGQGPEFLTYFQNEAQLEKSRLLSDRFSAERPKGSFSTLEIQRTEQGDSAMYLCASSSEGAGEQYFGPGTRLTVT.

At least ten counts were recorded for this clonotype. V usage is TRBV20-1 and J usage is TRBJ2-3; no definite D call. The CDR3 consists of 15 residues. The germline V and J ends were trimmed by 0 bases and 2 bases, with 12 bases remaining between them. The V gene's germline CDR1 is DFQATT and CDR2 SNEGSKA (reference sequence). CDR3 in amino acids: CSARDLVVHTDTQYF. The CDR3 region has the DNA TGCAGTGCTAGAGATTTGGTTGTCCACACAGATACGCAGTATTTT.

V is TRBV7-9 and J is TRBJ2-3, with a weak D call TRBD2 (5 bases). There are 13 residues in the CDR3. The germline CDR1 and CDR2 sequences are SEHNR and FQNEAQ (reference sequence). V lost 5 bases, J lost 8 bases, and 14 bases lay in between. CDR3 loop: CASSAAVGATQYF. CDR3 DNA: TGTGCCAGCAGCGCCGCGGTGGGAGCTACGCAGTATTTT.

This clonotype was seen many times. As DNA, the CDR3 is TGTGCCAGCAGCCTGACAGGGGGCACTTCCGGTAGTAGGTCCTACAATGAGCAGTTCTTC. Its protein product is CASSLTGGTSGSRSYNEQFF. This rearrangement joins TRBV9 to TRBJ2-1; TRBD1 matches at 10 bases. The CDR3 has 20 residues. With V trimmed by 4 bases and J by 1 base, 17 bases remained unmatched. CDR1 is SGDLS and CDR2 is YYNGEE in the germline V gene.